This entry describes one T cell receptor (beta chain). After removal of 7 bases from V and 5 bases from J, the junction contained 5 bases not matched to a gene. The CDR3 extends over 14 amino acids. The germline V gene has CDR1 LNHDA and CDR2 SQIVND (reference sequence). This entry is derived from a study of blood T cell repertoires in COVID-19. Libraries were prepared by immunoSEQ multiplex PCR; TCRdb keeps only in-frame clonotypes and omits some of them. The top ten clones hold more than 5.5% of a sample with nearly 110,000 clones, 75% to 85% of them seen once. The chain has TRBV19 and TRBJ2-1; 10 bases map to TRBD1. Sequencing was carried out using peripheral blood. The clonotype comes from a man older than 75 with COVID-19, enrolled during active disease. The CDR3 loop reads CASTGDRGDNEQFF. DNA of the CDR3: TGTGCCAGTACCGGGGACAGGGGAGACAATGAGCAGTTCTTC. The whole variable domain, remainder taken from reference TRBV19 and TRBJ2-1, is DGGITQSPKYLFRKEGQNVTLSCEQNLNHDAMYWYRQDPGQGLRLIYYSQIVNDFQKGDIAEGYSVSREKKESFPLTVTSAQKNPTAFYLCASTGDRGDNEQFFGPGTRLTVL.